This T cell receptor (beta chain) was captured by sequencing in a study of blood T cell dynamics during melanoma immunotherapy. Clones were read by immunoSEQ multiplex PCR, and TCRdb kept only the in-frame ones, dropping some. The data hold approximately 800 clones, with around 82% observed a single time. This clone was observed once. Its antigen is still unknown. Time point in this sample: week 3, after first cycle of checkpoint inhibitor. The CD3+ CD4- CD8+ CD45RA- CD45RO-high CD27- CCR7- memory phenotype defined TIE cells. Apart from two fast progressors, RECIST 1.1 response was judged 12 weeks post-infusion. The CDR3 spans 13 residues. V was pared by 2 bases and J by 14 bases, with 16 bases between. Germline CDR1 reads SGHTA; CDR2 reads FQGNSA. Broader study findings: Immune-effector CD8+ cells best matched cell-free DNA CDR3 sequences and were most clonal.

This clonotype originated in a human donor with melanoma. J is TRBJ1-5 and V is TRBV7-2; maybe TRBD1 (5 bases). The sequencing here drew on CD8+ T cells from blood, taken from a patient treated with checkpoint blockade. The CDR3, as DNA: TGTGCCAGCAGCTTATTTCCCGGGGCTCCGGAGCATTTT. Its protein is CASSLFPGAPEHF. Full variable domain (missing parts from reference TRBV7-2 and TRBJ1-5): GAGVSQSPSNKVTEKGKDVELRCDPISGHTALYWYRQSLGQGLEFLIYFQGNSAPDKSGLPSDRFSAERTGGSVSTLTIQRTQQEDSAVYLCASSLFPGAPEHFGDGTRLSIL.